A single sample gave rise to the 10 T cell receptor beta chains below, sequenced in a study of control samples from healthy donors and cancer patients. TCRdb's table, derived via immunoSEQ multiplex PCR, lists solely in-frame clones and lacks some. The sample includes over 85,000 clones, 92% of them seen just once. Sequencing used blood. The receptor set was obtained from a young woman in good health.

The chain combines TRBV2 with TRBJ1-1, with unresolved D. Germline CDR1 reads SNHLY; CDR2 reads FYNNEI. V was trimmed by 2 bases and J by 0 bases, leaving 10 bases between them. The CDR3 length is 15 residues. The DNA for the CDR3 is TGTGCCAGCAGTGAATTTATGAGACTGAACACTGAAGCTTTCTTT. Its translation: CASSEFMRLNTEAFF.

The table lists this clone with a count of one. In the same sample, other DNA sequences code for this CDR3. V and J are TRBV5-6 and TRBJ1-1; no reliable D call. The CDR3 runs 14 residues. Trimming left V 4 bases short and J 3 bases short, with 13 bases between. Germline V gene sequence: CDR1 SGHDT, CDR2 YYEEEE. This CDR3 reads CASSLGILDTEAFF. The CDR3 DNA follows: TGTGCCAGCAGCCTGGGGATCTTGGACACTGAAGCTTTCTTT.

This clone showed up just once. This chain links TRBV4-1 with TRBJ1-1; D call uncertain. The CDR3 totals 14 residues. V lost 4 bases, J lost 0 bases, and 9 bases lay in between. CDR1 is MGHRA and CDR2 is YSYEKL in the germline V gene. The CDR3 region is CASSPTPVNTEAFF. CDR3 DNA sequence: TGCGCCAGCAGCCCGACACCCGTGAACACTGAAGCTTTCTTT.

The rearrangement joins TRBV19 to TRBJ1-2; D is perhaps TRBD1 (6 bases). Germline V gene sequence: CDR1 LNHDA, CDR2 SQIVND (reference sequence). This CDR3 is built from 14 residues. V lost 3 bases to trimming and J lost 5 bases, with 13 bases between them. The chain's CDR3 is CASSIKGDRYGYTF. For the CDR3, the DNA is TGTGCCAGTAGTATTAAGGGGGATAGGTATGGCTACACCTTC. Variable domain in full (rest from reference TRBV19 and TRBJ1-2): DGGITQSPKYLFRKEGQNVTLSCEQNLNHDAMYWYRQDPGQGLRLIYYSQIVNDFQKGDIAEGYSVSREKKESFPLTVTSAQKNPTAFYLCASSIKGDRYGYTFGSGTRLTVV.

J is TRBJ2-3 and V is TRBV27; 7 nucleotides line up with TRBD1. The V and J ends lost 0 bases and 2 bases, in that order; junction bases with no gene match: 11. Germline CDR1 MNHEY, CDR2 SMNVEV (reference sequence). The CDR3 consists of 18 residues. CDR3 nucleotides: TGTGCCAGCAGTTTATCGGAACCCGGGACAGACTTCACAGATACGCAGTATTTT. Protein: CASSLSEPGTDFTDTQYF.

The genes are TRBV2 and TRBJ2-5, with 7 nucleotides matching TRBD1. The V segment lost 2 bases and the J segment 2 bases; nucleotides outside the gene matches: 5. The CDR3 runs to 15 residues. Germline V gene data show CDR1 as SNHLY and CDR2 as FYNNEI. DNA for the CDR3: TGTGCCAGCAGTGAATTTCCCAGGGGGCAAGAGACCCAGTACTTC. Residues: CASSEFPRGQETQYF.

The chain joins TRBV30 to TRBJ2-2; 7 bases are shared with TRBD1. V lost 2 bases to trimming and J lost 4 bases; unmatched junction nucleotides: 10. The CDR3 covers 16 residues. Germline V gives CDR1 GTSNPN, CDR2 SVGIG (reference sequence). CDR3 sequence: CAWSPGQLVFTGELFF. The CDR3 nucleotides read TGTGCCTGGAGTCCGGGACAGTTGGTCTTCACCGGGGAGCTGTTTTTT.

The chain recombines TRBV27 with TRBJ2-1; D may be TRBD2 (6 bases). CDR3 length: 13 residues. The V gene lost 0 bases and the J gene lost 14 bases, with 14 bases spanning the gap. The germline V gene has CDR1 MNHEY and CDR2 SMNVEV (reference sequence). CDR3 nucleotide sequence: TGTGCCAGCAGTTTATCGACCCCACAGCGGGAGTTCTTC. Protein: CASSLSTPQREFF.

The chain links TRBV19 to TRBJ2-3, with 7 bases aligning to TRBD2. Unmatched junction bases numbered 14, after V lost 3 bases and J lost 2 bases. Looked up from germline, CDR1 is LNHDA and CDR2 is SQIVND (reference sequence). This CDR3 contains 18 residues. As DNA, the CDR3 is TGTGCCAGTAGTATCATGGGAGTGCTAGCGGTTCCCACAGATACGCAGTATTTT. Amino acids: CASSIMGVLAVPTDTQYF. Full variable domain (missing parts from reference TRBV19 and TRBJ2-3): DGGITQSPKYLFRKEGQNVTLSCEQNLNHDAMYWYRQDPGQGLRLIYYSQIVNDFQKGDIAEGYSVSREKKESFPLTVTSAQKNPTAFYLCASSIMGVLAVPTDTQYFGPGTRLTVL.

The chain carries TRBV6-5 and TRBJ2-7; D is perhaps TRBD2 (6 bases). The germline V and J ends were trimmed by 8 bases and 3 bases, with 14 bases remaining between them. The CDR3 covers 13 residues. In germline, CDR1 is MNHEY, CDR2 SVGAGI. The CDR3 DNA is TGTGCCAGCCGGGACTCGTCCTACTACGAGCAGTACTTC. Its translation: CASRDSSYYEQYF.